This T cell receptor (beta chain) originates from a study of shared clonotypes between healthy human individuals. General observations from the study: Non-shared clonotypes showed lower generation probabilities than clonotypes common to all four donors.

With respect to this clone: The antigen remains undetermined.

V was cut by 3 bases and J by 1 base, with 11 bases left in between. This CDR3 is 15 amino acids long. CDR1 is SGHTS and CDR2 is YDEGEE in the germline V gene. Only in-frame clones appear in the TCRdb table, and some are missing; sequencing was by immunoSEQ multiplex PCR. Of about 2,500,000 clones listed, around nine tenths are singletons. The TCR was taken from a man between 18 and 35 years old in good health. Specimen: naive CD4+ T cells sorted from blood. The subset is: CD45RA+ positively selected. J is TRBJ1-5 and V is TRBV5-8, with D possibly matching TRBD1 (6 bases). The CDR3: CASSSRGTSNQPQHF. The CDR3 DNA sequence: TGTGCCAGCAGCTCCAGGGGTACGAGCAATCAGCCCCAGCATTTT. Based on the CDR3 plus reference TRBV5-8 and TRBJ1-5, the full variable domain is EAGVTQSPTHLIKTRGQQATLRCSPISGHTSVYWYQQALGLGLQFLLWYDEGEERNRGNFPPRFSGRQFPNYSSELNVNALELEDSALYLCASSSRGTSNQPQHFGDGTRLSIL.